The entry that follows covers one T cell receptor (beta chain) sequence. This entry comes from a study of cytomegalovirus exposure and HLA in healthy donors. Both 60 Vbeta primers and 13 Jbeta primers went into the PCR. The method was immunoSEQ multiplex PCR; TCRdb's version includes in-frame clones alone and lacks a portion of them. Of 140,000 to 150,000 clones listed, over 65% were seen once; the top ten hold less than 3.5%. The clonotype originates from a man aged 40-49 years in good health and CMV-seropositive. The source material was PBMCs.

DNA of the CDR3: TGCGCCAGCAGCTTGGTACTAGCGGGAAACAATGAGCAGTTCTTC. The encoded protein is CASSLVLAGNNEQFF. V is TRBV5-1 and J is TRBJ2-1; TRBD2 agrees at 10 bases. CDR1 and CDR2 from the germline V gene are SGHRS and YFSETQ. The V gene end was trimmed by 0 bases and the J gene end by 5 bases; junction bases not matched to a gene: 2. The CDR3 loop spans 15 amino acids.